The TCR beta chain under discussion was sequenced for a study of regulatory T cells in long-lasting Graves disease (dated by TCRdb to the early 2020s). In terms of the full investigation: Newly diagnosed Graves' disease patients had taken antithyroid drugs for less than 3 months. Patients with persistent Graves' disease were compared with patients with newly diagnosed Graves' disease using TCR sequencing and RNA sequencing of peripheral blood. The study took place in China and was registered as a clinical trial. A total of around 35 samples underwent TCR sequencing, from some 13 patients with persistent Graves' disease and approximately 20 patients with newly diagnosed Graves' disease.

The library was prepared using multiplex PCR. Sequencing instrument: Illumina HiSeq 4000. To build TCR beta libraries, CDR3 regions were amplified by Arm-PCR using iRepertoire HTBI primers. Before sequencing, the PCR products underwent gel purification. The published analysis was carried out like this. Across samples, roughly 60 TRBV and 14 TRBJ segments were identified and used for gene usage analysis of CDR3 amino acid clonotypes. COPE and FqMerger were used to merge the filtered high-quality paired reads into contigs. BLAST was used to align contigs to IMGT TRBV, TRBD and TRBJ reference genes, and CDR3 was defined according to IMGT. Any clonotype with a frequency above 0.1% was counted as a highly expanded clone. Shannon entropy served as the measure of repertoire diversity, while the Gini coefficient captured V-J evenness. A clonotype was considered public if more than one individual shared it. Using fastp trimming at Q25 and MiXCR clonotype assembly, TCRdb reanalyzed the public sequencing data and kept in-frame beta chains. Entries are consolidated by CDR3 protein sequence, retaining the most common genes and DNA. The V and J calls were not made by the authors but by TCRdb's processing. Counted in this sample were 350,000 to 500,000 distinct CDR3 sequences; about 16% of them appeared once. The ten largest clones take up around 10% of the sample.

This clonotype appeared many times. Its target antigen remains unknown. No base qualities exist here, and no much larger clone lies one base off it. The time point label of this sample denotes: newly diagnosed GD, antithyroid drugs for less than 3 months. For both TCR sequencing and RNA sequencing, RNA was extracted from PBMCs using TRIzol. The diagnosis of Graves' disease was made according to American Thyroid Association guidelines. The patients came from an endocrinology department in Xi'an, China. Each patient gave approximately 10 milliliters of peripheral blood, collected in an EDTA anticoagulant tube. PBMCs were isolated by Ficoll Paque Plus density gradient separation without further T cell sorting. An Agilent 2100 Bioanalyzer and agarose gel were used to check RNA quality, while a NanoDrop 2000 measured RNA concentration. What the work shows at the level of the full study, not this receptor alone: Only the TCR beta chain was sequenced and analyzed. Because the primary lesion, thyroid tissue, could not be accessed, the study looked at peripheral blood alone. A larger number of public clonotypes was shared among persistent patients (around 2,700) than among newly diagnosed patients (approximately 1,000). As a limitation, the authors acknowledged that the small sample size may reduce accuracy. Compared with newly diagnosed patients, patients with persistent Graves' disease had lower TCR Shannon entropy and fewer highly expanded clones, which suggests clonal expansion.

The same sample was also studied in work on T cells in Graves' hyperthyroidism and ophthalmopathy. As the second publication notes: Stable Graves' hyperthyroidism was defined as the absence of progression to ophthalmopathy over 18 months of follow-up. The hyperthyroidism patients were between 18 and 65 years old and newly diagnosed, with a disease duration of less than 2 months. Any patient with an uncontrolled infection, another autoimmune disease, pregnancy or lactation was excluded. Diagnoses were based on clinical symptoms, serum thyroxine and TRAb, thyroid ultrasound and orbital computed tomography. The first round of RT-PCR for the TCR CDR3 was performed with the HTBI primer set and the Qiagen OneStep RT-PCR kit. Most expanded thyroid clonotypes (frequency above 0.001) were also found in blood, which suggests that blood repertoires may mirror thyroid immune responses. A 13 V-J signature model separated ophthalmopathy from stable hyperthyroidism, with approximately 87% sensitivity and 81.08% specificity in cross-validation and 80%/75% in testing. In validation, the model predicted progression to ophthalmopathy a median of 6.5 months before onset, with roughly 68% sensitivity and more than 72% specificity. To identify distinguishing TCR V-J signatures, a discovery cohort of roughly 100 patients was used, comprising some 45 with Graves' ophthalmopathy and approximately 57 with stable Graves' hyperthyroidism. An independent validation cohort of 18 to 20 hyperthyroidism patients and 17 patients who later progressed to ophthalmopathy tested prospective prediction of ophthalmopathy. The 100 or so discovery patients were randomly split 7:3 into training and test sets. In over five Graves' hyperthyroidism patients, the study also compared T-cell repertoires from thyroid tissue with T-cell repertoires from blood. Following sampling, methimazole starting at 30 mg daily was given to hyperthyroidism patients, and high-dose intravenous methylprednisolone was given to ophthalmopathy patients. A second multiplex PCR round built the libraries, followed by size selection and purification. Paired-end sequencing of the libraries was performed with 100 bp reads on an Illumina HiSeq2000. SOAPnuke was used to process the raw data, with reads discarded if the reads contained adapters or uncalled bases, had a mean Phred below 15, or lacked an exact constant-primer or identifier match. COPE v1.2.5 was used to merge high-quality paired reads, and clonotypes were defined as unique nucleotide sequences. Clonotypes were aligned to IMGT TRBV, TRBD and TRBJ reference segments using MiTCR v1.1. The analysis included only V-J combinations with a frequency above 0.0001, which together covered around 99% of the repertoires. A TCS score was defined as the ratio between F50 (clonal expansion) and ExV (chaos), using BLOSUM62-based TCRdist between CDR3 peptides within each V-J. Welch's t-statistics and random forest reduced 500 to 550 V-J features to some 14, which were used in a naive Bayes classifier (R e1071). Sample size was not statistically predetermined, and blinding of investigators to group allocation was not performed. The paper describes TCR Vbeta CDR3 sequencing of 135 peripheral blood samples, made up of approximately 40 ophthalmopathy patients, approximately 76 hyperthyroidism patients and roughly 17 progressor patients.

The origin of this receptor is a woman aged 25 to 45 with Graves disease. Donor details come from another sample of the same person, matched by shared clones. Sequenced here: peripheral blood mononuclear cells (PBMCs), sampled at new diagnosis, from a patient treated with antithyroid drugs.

The CDR3 protein: CASSLVKVVFDQTYGYTF. The nucleotide sequence is given as TGTGCCAGCAGCTTAGTTAAAGTTGTATTCGACCAAACCTATGGCTACACCTTC. This chain joins TRBV11-3 to TRBJ1-2, with the D segment identity uncertain. The germline V gene sets CDR1 to SGHNT and CDR2 to YENEEA. Including cysteine and phenylalanine, the CDR3 has 18 amino acids. The CDR3 DNA has 54 bases and is translated from base 1. Trimming takes 1 base from V and 4 bases from J, and the germline ends sit 22 bases apart.